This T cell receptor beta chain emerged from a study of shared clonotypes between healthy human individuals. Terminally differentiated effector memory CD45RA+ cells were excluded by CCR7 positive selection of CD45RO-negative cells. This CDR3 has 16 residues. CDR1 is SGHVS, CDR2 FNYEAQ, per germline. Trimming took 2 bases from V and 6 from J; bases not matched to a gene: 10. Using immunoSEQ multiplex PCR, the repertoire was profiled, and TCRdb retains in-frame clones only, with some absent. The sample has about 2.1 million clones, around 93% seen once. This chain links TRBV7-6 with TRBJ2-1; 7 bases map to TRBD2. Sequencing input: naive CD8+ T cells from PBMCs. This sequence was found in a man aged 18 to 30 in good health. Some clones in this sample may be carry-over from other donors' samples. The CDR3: CASSLIGGRGSNEQFF. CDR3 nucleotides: TGTGCCAGCAGCTTAATTGGTGGGAGGGGAAGCAATGAGCAGTTCTTC.